The 19 T cell receptor beta chains below were found in one sample sequenced in a study of T cells after yellow fever vaccination. TCRdb re-derived calls from the 5' RACE reads in MiXCR, one entry per CDR3 protein. The repertoire holds 30,000 to 40,000 distinct CDR3 sequences, about 6.6% seen once, with around a fifth in the top ten. Sequenced material: PBMCs, either bulk or a sorted T-cell subset (CD4+, CD8+, memory, or dextramer-sorted; not recorded which), taken on the day of the first yellow fever vaccination. Receptors were obtained from a man between 18 and 35 years old who received the YFV17D yellow fever vaccine.

This clonotype was observed at least ten times. The chain's CDR3 is CASSLGITGELFF. The CDR3 DNA is TGTGCCAGCAGTTTAGGCATCACCGGGGAGCTGTTTTTT. V usage is TRBV27 and J usage is TRBJ2-2, with D unclear. The CDR3 is 13 amino acids. Trimming left V 2 bases short and J 4 bases short, with 5 bases between. Germline lookup yields CDR1 MNHEY and CDR2 SMNVEV (reference sequence).

The table lists this clonotype with many counts. The V and J genes are TRBV5-1 and TRBJ2-3; D gene unclear. The CDR3 extends over 13 amino acids. Germline CDR1 reads SGHRS; CDR2 reads YFSETQ. Trimming stripped 1 base from V and 6 bases from J, with 9 bases between. This CDR3 reads CASSLMTDDTQYF. In DNA, the CDR3 is TGCGCCAGCAGCTTGATGACCGACGATACGCAGTATTTT. The complete variable domain, with remaining parts taken from reference TRBV5-1 and TRBJ2-3, reads KAGVTQTPRYLIKTRGQQVTLSCSPISGHRSVSWYQQTPGQGLQFLFEYFSETQRNKGNFPGRFSGRQFSNSRSEMNVSTLELGDSALYLCASSLMTDDTQYFGPGTRLTVL.

This clonotype occurred many times. The chain recombines TRBV12-3 or TRBV12-4 with TRBJ1-1; D gene ambiguous. Trimming removed 3 bases from V and 2 bases from J, with 7 bases in between. CDR3 length equals 13 residues. CDR3 sequence (DNA): TGTGCCAGCAGTTTGGGCCCCAACACTGAAGCTTTCTTT. Its translation is CASSLGPNTEAFF.

This clonotype has more than one count but fewer than ten. V gene TRBV7-9 combines with J gene TRBJ2-7; D remains ambiguous. CDR1 and CDR2 from the germline V gene are SEHNR and FQNEAQ (reference sequence). This CDR3 is built from 13 residues. Trimming pared 2 bases from V and 2 bases from J, leaving 7 bases between. The chain's CDR3 is CASSLNGAYEQYF. The CDR3 DNA reads as TGTGCCAGCAGCTTAAACGGAGCCTACGAGCAGTACTTC.

This clonotype has ten or more counts. This sequence joins TRBV6-2 or TRBV6-3 and TRBJ2-7; 7 bases are shared with TRBD1. V lost 5 bases and J lost 0; bases outside the gene matches: 4. This CDR3 is built from 14 residues. Germline CDR1 reads MNHEY; CDR2 reads SVGEGT. The CDR3, as DNA: TGTGCCAGCAGTCAGGGACAGAGCTCCTACGAGCAGTACTTC. Translating it yields CASSQGQSSYEQYF.

This clonotype was seen many times. The chain combines TRBV11-2 with TRBJ2-7; 12 bases line up with TRBD1. The V and J ends lost 5 bases and 7 bases, in that order; junction bases with no gene match: 6. The CDR3 sequence is 14 residues long. CDR1 and CDR2 from the germline V gene are SGHAT and FQNNGV. The CDR3 protein is CASSPGQGAGEQYV. In DNA, the CDR3 is TGTGCCAGCAGCCCGGGACAGGGGGCGGGGGAGCAGTACGTC.

Regarding this clonotype: At one boundary the junction diverges from the germline segment, which might be a read error. The V call is TRBV5-1, the J call TRBJ2-7, with a tentative D call TRBD2 (6 bases). Germline-derived CDR1 and CDR2 are SGHRS and YFSETQ. The CDR3 totals 15 residues. The CDR3 reads CSSTPTPGVTYEQYF. DNA for the CDR3: TGCTCCAGCACCCCAACCCCGGGGGTTACCTACGAGCAGTACTTC.

Ten or more counts support this clonotype. The chain combines TRBV4-1 with TRBJ1-2; TRBD1 agrees at 9 bases. V shed 0 bases and J 4 bases; nucleotides not matched to a gene: 6. The germline CDR1 and CDR2 sequences are MGHRA and YSYEKL. This CDR3 is 16 amino acids long. This CDR3 reads CASSQDRTGASYGYTF. The CDR3 DNA reads TGCGCCAGCAGCCAAGATAGGACAGGGGCGAGCTATGGCTACACCTTC.

Within the sample, this clonotype is medium-sized (0.01 to 0.1%). This rearrangement joins TRBV4-2 to TRBJ2-1, with 12 bases matching TRBD2. The germline V gene encodes CDR1 LGHNA and CDR2 YNFKEQ. Losses at the gene ends were 1 base for V and 6 bases for J; bases not matched to a gene: 1. The CDR3 spans 15 residues. The CDR3 DNA follows: TGTGCCAGCAGCCAAGCTAGCGGGGGGGCCAATGAGCAGTTCTTC. Protein sequence: CASSQASGGANEQFF.

This clonotype was recorded many times. This sequence joins TRBV5-1 and TRBJ2-2; TRBD1 matches at 7 bases. The germline V gene encodes CDR1 SGHRS and CDR2 YFSETQ. The CDR3 runs to 14 residues. Unmatched junction bases numbered 6, after V lost 4 bases and J lost 6 bases. The DNA for the CDR3 is TGCGCCAGCAGCCAGATGAGGGGGCCCGGGGAGCTGTTTTTT. Residues: CASSQMRGPGELFF.

This clonotype was found many times. The chain recombines TRBV7-2 with TRBJ1-6; TRBD1 is a possible D gene (5 bases). CDR1 SGHTA and CDR2 FQGNSA come from the germline V gene. The V end lost 5 bases, the J end lost 6 bases, and 11 bases lay between the germline ends. The CDR3 loop spans 14 amino acids. CDR3 protein: CASSRSGPNSPLHF. The CDR3 bases are TGTGCCAGCAGCCGGTCGGGGCCTAATTCACCCCTCCACTTT.

The sample holds many counts of this clonotype. This chain links TRBV7-2 with TRBJ2-3; the D gene is possibly TRBD2 (5 bases). V lost 1 base, J lost 5 bases, and 13 bases lay in between. CDR3 length: 15 residues. Per germline, CDR1 SGHTA and CDR2 FQGNSA. The DNA of the CDR3 is TGTGCCAGCAGCTTAGGGTTAGCCCGGGGAGATACGCAGTATTTT. Translation: CASSLGLARGDTQYF.

Worth noting for this clonotype: The CDR3 ends on some other residue instead of the conserved phenylalanine or tryptophan, so this is likely a read error. The genes are TRBV30 and TRBJ1-4; 7 nucleotides match TRBD1. CDR1 GTSNPN and CDR2 SVGIG come from the germline V gene (reference sequence). Trimming took 2 bases from V and 4 from J; bases not matched to a gene: 4. This CDR3 has 14 amino acids. The CDR3, as DNA: TGTGCCTGGAGTTGGGGGGACAGTAATGAAAAACTGTTTTAT. It translates to CAWSWGDSNEKLFY.

This clonotype came up many times. The V and J genes are TRBV5-1 and TRBJ2-5; no definite D call. CDR3 length: 12 amino acids. Germline assignment: CDR1 SGHRS and CDR2 YFSETQ. V lost 2 bases, J lost 5 bases, and 7 bases lay in between. The CDR3 nucleotides read TGCGCCAGCAGCTTATATTTGGAGACCCAGTACTTC. This gives the protein CASSLYLETQYF.

Details on this clonotype: A much bigger clone sits one base away, suggesting this may be a read error. V gene TRBV6-2 or TRBV6-3 combines with J gene TRBJ2-1; no definite D call. V lost 6 bases and J lost 7, with 16 bases in between. In germline, CDR1 is MNHEY, CDR2 SVGEGT. This CDR3 is 14 amino acids long. CDR3 DNA: TGTGCCAGCAGGGGCTCTAAGGTAGGGAATGAGCAGTTCTTC. Translating gives CASRGSKVGNEQFF.

Ten or more counts support this clonotype. The rearrangement uses TRBV5-1 and TRBJ1-1; no firm D call. Germline values: CDR1 SGHRS, CDR2 YFSETQ. This CDR3 spans 14 amino acids. The germline V and J ends were trimmed by 4 bases and 7 bases, with 17 bases remaining between them. CDR3 protein: CASSPSWAADEAFF. In nucleotides, the CDR3 is TGCGCCAGCAGCCCCAGTTGGGCGGCTGATGAAGCTTTCTTT.

This clonotype was recorded many times. The rearrangement uses TRBV4-2 and TRBJ2-5; TRBD2 matches 13 bases. Germline CDR1 reads LGHNA; CDR2 reads YNFKEQ. V lost 2 bases and J lost 2; bases outside the gene matches: 2. The length of the CDR3 is 16 residues. CDR3: CASSQRTSGGQETQYF. In DNA, the CDR3 is TGTGCCAGCAGCCAACGGACTAGCGGGGGTCAAGAGACCCAGTACTTC.

This clonotype was counted ten times or more. The gene calls are TRBV4-2 and TRBJ2-5; possible D gene TRBD2, 7 bases. V shed 0 bases and J shed 5 bases, with 13 bases lying between them. The CDR3 totals 15 residues. From germline, CDR1 is LGHNA and CDR2 YNFKEQ. The CDR3 reads CASSQEEGGAETQYF. Written as DNA, the CDR3 is TGTGCCAGCAGCCAAGAGGAGGGGGGGGCGGAGACCCAGTACTTC.

The rearrangement uses TRBV10-3 and TRBJ1-5; unclear D gene. Germline loops: CDR1 ENHRY, CDR2 SYGVKD. Trimming took 3 bases from V and 1 from J, leaving 13 bases between them. This CDR3 contains 16 residues. The DNA for the CDR3 is TGTGCCATCAGTGACTCCTTGGGAGGGAGCAATCAGCCCCAGCATTTT. Translating gives CAISDSLGGSNQPQHF.